This T cell receptor (beta chain) stems from a study of post-analysis software for immune sequencing data. In the study overall: Both relapsing-remitting and secondary progressive multiple sclerosis featured among the disease courses, as did progressive-relapsing multiple sclerosis. The study, taken as a whole, reports: In patients, about 5 TRBV segments were more frequent than in controls, with TRBV5-6, TRBV5-1 and TRBV20-1 among them. Multiple sclerosis patients had significantly lower normalized Chao1 diversity than controls. Pronounced co-clustering by F measure was evident among identically batched samples.

Unique molecular identifiers were present in the TCR beta cDNA libraries. One entry per CDR3 protein results from TCRdb running MiXCR on the PCR reads. The sample holds around 700,000 distinct CDR3 sequences, 59% seen once. CDR1 is SGHRS and CDR2 is YFSETQ in the germline V gene. J was trimmed by 4 bases and V by 3 bases; bases with no gene match: 12. The CDR3 runs to 17 residues. In its sample, this clonotype was seen a few times. No antigen is known for it. Sample: blood. The chain couples TRBV5-1 to TRBJ2-7, with 11 bases that match TRBD2. The TCR was taken from a girl aged 2 to 10 with multiple sclerosis. The DNA of the CDR3 is TGCGCCAGCAGCTCCTTGGCCGGGACTAGCGGCCGTTACGAGCAGTACTTC. The encoded protein is CASSSLAGTSGRYEQYF.